This T cell receptor beta chain was retrieved from a study of vaccination effects on CD4 cells after COVID-19. ViraFEST assay sequencing came after antigen-specific CD4+ T cells were expanded with viral peptide pools. Having been cultured for ten to eleven days, the cells underwent CD4+ T cell isolation. Two doses of either BNT162b2 or mRNA-1273 were given to each participant. Germline V gene data show CDR1 as LGHNT and CDR2 as FRNRAP. V was pared by 2 bases and J by 4 bases, with 22 bases between. This CDR3 contains 18 residues. Only a few counts were recorded for this clone. What it binds is not known. Generated by immunoSEQ multiplex PCR, the TCRdb table keeps only in-frame clones and is missing some. The data contain about 64,000 clones, 60% to 80% of them singletons.

This sequence was found in a human donor who received a COVID-19 vaccine. This material consisted of CD4+ T cells from PBMCs cultured with HCoV-OC43 spike peptides, taken after COVID-19 vaccination. Noted subset: HCoV-OC43 spike overlapping peptide pool stimulation. The V call is TRBV12-5, the J call TRBJ2-3; D is ambiguous. Here the CDR3 DNA reads TGTGCTAGTGGTTTGACCCAGGACGGTCTTATTAGGGCAGATACGCAGTATTTT. It yields the protein CASGLTQDGLIRADTQYF.